What follows is one TCR beta chain and its context. Seattle patients were enrolled during active infection and followed longitudinally. In the authors' methods: It was from reference gene primer amplification that nucleated cell counts were estimated. TCRdb's table, derived via immunoSEQ multiplex PCR, lists solely in-frame clones and lacks some. V, J and clone size reflect that table, while D and trimming were determined from the DNA. The table shows approximately 89,000 clones, with about 77% occurring only once. The data belong to a study of blood T cell repertoires in COVID-19. Study overall: Samples representing acute and convalescent COVID-19 were sourced from the United States, Italy and Spain. T cells, B-cell-depleted T cells, or PBMCs supplied cDNA or gDNA.

The CDR3 is 16 amino acids. The ends lost 1 base at V and 2 bases at J; junction bases unmatched: 6. Per the germline V gene, CDR1 is SGHTA and CDR2 is FQGNSA. The sample consisted of peripheral blood. This receptor was taken from a man in his 70s with COVID-19, enrolled during active disease. This chain uses TRBV7-2 with TRBJ2-5; 8 bases map to TRBD2. CDR3 protein: CASSLGFGGGQETQYF. The CDR3 bases are TGTGCCAGCAGCTTAGGCTTCGGCGGGGGGCAAGAGACCCAGTACTTC.